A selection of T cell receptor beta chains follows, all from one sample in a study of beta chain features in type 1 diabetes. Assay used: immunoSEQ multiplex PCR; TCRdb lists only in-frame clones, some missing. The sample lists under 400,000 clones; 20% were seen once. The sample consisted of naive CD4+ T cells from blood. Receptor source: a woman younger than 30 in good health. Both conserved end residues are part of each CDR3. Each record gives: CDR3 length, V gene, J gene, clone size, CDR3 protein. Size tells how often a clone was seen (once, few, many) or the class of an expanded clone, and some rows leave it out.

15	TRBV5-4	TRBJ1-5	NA	CASSYDGTAAQPQHF
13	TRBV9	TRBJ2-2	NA	CASSIGRGGELFF
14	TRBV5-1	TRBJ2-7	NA	CASSRAGRVYEQYF
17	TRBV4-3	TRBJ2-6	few	CASSKGAAFSGANVLTF
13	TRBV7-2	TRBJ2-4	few	CASSLGPQSIQYF
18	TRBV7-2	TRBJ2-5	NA	CASSLGGTSGGQGETQYF
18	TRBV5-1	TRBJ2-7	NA	CASSLAGSLAGSSYEQYF
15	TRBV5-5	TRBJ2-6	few	CASSLDSSGANVLTF
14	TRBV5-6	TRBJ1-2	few	CASSPTGQSYGYTF
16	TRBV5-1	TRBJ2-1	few	CASSDVGASGRDEQFF
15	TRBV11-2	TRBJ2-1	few	CASSSPAGAYNEQFF
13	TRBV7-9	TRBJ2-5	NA	CASSHDWQETQYF
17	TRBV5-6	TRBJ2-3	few	CASSWTGTPRPIRYQYF
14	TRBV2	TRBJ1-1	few	CASRSEQGRPEAFF
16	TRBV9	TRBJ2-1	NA	CASNKRGGMWADEQFF
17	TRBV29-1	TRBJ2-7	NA	CSVEDAPRWGGRYEQYF
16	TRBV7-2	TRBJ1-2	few	CASSLASGGQTSGYTF
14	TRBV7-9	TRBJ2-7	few	CASSLFAGGIEQYF
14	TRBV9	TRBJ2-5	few	CASSLHRGWETQYF
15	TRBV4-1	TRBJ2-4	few	CASSLKGLGKNIQYF
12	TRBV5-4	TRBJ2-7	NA	CASSGEWDEQYF
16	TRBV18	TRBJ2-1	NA	CASSPPGLAGFNEQFF
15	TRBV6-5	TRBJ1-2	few	CASSTTGGSGYGYTF
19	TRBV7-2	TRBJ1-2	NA	CASSLDKKRGSYPSEGYTF
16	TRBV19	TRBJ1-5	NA	CASSTPGQGSGQPQHF
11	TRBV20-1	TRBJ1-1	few	CSARGTIEAFF
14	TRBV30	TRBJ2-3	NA	CAWTIAGGLRTQYF